This record concerns one TCR beta chain sequence. TCRdb passed the 5' RACE reads through MiXCR, listing each CDR3 protein once. The sample has nearly 200,000 distinct CDR3 sequences; 15% to 20% are singletons. This sample is part of a study of T-cell memory formation after mild COVID-19. Sequenced input: PBMCs or a T cell subset sorted from them (not recorded which). This sequence originates from an adult woman who had mild COVID-19 (a few samples of this study predate the infection). Cell type and time point are not known.

CDR3 sequence reads: CATSDSSGAPYEQYF. Written as DNA, the CDR3 is TGTGCCACCAGTGATTCAAGCGGGGCGCCCTACGAGCAGTACTTC. The J gene is TRBJ2-7, the V gene TRBV24-1, with 7 bases that match TRBD2. The germline V gene encodes CDR1 KGHDR and CDR2 SFDVKD. The J segment lost 2 bases and the V segment lost 2 bases, leaving 5 bases of the junction unmatched. The CDR3 is made up of 15 amino acids.